The T cell receptor beta chain under discussion was sequenced for a study of cytomegalovirus exposure and HLA in healthy donors. 60 Vbeta and 13 Jbeta primers were used in PCR. The assay was immunoSEQ multiplex PCR, and TCRdb's table has in-frame clones only and misses some. The table has more than 110,000 clones, about 80% seen once; the top ten hold just over 5%. The V gene's germline CDR1 is SGHNT and CDR2 YENEEA. V was pared by 5 bases and J by 7 bases, with 11 bases of the junction left unmatched. The CDR3 length is 15 residues. The chain carries TRBV11-3 and TRBJ1-5; TRBD1 aligns across 7 bases. The sequenced sample consisted of PBMCs. The receptor's source is a male donor in good health and CMV-seronegative. CDR3 sequence (DNA): TGTGCCAGCAGCCTGAAGGGGGCGATCAGCCAGCCCCAGCATTTT. Protein product: CASSLKGAISQPQHF.